The clone carrying this T cell receptor beta chain was detected only a few times. Its antigen is undetermined. One entry per CDR3 protein, called by TCRdb with MiXCR from the PCR reads. The repertoire includes 15,000 to 20,000 distinct CDR3 sequences, about 62% of them detected once, and over 1% sits in the top ten. These data belong to a study of vaccination and CD4 T cells after COVID-19. Study-level information: Two Hispanic individuals were among six male and four female convalescent patients. The post-COVID sampling time was a median roughly 100 days after diagnosis, ranging from 35 to 161.

General study points: A nonsignificant rise from roughly 21 to 40 was seen in the median number of SARS-CoV-2-reactive clonotypes. A median of around 86% of reactive clones, in convalescent patients, became evident only post-vaccination.

Trimming stripped 8 bases from V and 4 bases from J, with 11 bases between. The CDR3 has 12 amino acids. The germline CDR1 and CDR2 sequences are MNHEY and SMNVEV (reference sequence). The chain has TRBV27 and TRBJ2-5; D is perhaps TRBD1 (5 bases). This sample comprised CD4+ T cells from blood, obtained before SARS-CoV-2 vaccination. The source of this sequence is a human donor who had recovered from COVID-19. The CDR3 loop reads CASGRQIETQYF. In nucleotides, the CDR3 is TGTGCCAGCGGGCGACAGATAGAGACCCAGTACTTC.